This T cell receptor (beta chain) was sequenced during a study of CD8+CD57+ T cells in acquired aplastic anemia. Across the whole study: The mean DNA yield obtained from sorted CD4+ and CD8+ cells came to around 3 ug.

This clonotype was counted many times. For CDR3 and TCR beta VDJ profiling, genomic DNA was the template used. TCRdb reanalysed the reads using MiXCR and keeps one entry per CDR3 protein. The sample records 400,000 to 600,000 distinct CDR3 sequences, less than 35% being singletons. Patients chosen for sequencing had CD8+CD57+ cells that had expanded, as shown by flow cytometry. The CDR3 loop spans 16 amino acids. V was trimmed by 6 bases and J by 3 bases, leaving 21 bases between them. Looked up from germline, CDR1 is SNHLY and CDR2 is FYNNEI. V is TRBV2 and J is TRBJ2-7; maybe TRBD1 (5 bases). The TCR was taken from a human donor with aplastic anemia. The sample taken for sequencing was sorted CD4+, CD8+, or CD8+CD57+ T cells (not recorded which) from PBMCs. The CDR3 is CASSLVVGASNYEQYF. DNA for the CDR3: TGTGCCAGCAGCCTAGTCGTAGGGGCGTCAAACTACGAGCAGTACTTC.